Listed below are T cell receptor beta chains from one sample, sequenced in a study of identical twins. TCRdb re-called the 5' RACE reads with MiXCR, one entry per CDR3 protein. The data show some 1,700,000 distinct CDR3 sequences, roughly 35% seen once. The material sequenced was cord blood. The origin of the receptors is a newborn girl in good health. Both conserved end residues are part of each CDR3. The D gene is left open where the match is weak. Size values are once, few and many counts, or a class for expanded clones, and some rows have none.

>.|TRBJ1-5|19|TRBV6-1|.
TGTGCCAGCAGTGAGGAAAGGGGGAATGAATGGTATAGCAATCAGCCCCAGCATTTT
CASSEERGNEWYSNQPQHF
>TRBD1|TRBJ1-2|15|TRBV6-6|.
TGTGCCGGCAGTTACTGGGACAGGGAGGACTATGGCTACACCTTC
CAGSYWDREDYGYTF
>.|TRBJ2-7|15|TRBV12-3/TRBV12-4|few
TGTGCCAGCACCGTAAGGGGGCGGGAGGTCTACGAGCAGTACTTC
CASTVRGREVYEQYF
>TRBD2|TRBJ2-5|16|TRBV12-3/TRBV12-4|few
TGTGCCAGCAGTTTTCCGGGACTAGCGGGAATCGAGACCCAGTACTTC
CASSFPGLAGIETQYF
>TRBD1|TRBJ1-2|13|TRBV25-1|few
TGTGCCAGCAGTGAATATCAGGGGGTAGGCTACACCTTC
CASSEYQGVGYTF
>.|TRBJ2-2|14|TRBV4-1|few
TGCGCCAGCAGCCAAGGGGCCTCTCTCGGGGAGCTGTTTTTT
CASSQGASLGELFF
>TRBD1|TRBJ2-1|15|TRBV12-3/TRBV12-4|.
TGTGCCAGCAGCGACAGGGCAGAACCCTACAATGAGCAGTTCTTC
CASSDRAEPYNEQFF
>.|TRBJ2-2|12|TRBV12-3/TRBV12-4|.
TGTGCCAGCAGGGACTACACCGGGGAGCTGTTTTTT
CASRDYTGELFF
>TRBD2|TRBJ2-3|17|TRBV27|few
TGTGCCAGCAAGAGAATCGGGAGGGGGGGTGGCACAGATACGCAGTATTTT
CASKRIGRGGGTDTQYF
>TRBD2|TRBJ2-5|16|TRBV20-1|.
TGCAGTGCTAAAATTAGCGGGGGGAGTTTTGAGGAGACCCAGTACTTC
CSAKISGGSFEETQYF
>TRBD1|TRBJ1-6|14|TRBV3-1|few
TGTGCCAGCAGCCAACCGGGACAGAATTCACCCCTCCACTTT
CASSQPGQNSPLHF
>.|TRBJ1-5|12|TRBV20-1|few
TGCAGTGCTAGGGCACAGTCCCAGCCCCAGCATTTT
CSARAQSQPQHF
>.|TRBJ2-3|14|TRBV20-1|many
TGCAGTGCAAACCCCCCCATCAGCACAGATACGCAGTATTTT
CSANPPISTDTQYF
>.|TRBJ1-2|17|TRBV20-1|.
TGCAGTGCTTTAAGGTGGACTACATCCACTACTAACTATGGCTACACCTTC
CSALRWTTSTTNYGYTF
>TRBD2|TRBJ2-7|17|TRBV3-1|.
TGTGCCAGCAGCCAAGTGGCTAGCGGGACTTACAACTACGAGCAGTACTTC
CASSQVASGTYNYEQYF
>.|TRBJ1-5|15|TRBV10-2|.
TGCGCCAGCAGTGAGTCGCCCAGGTTCAATCAGCCCCAGCATTTT
CASSESPRFNQPQHF
>.|TRBJ1-1|17|TRBV12-3/TRBV12-4|.
TGTGCCAGCAGCCGAACTCCCCGGTTAAGCCGGCACACTGAAGCTTTCTTT
CASSRTPRLSRHTEAFF
>TRBD2|TRBJ2-2|14|TRBV4-1|.
TGCGCCAGCAGCCAAGAAGGGCGGGAGGGCCCCCTGTTTTTT
CASSQEGREGPLFF
>.|TRBJ2-3|14|TRBV7-9|few
TGTGCCAGCAGCTGGGAGGTTCTCACAGATACGCAGTATTTT
CASSWEVLTDTQYF
>.|TRBJ2-3|14|TRBV20-1|.
TGCAGTGCTATCAGGAGGGGGCGCGAAGATACGCAGTATTTT
CSAIRRGREDTQYF
>.|TRBJ1-1|16|TRBV7-8|.
TGTGCCAGCAGCTTATTCCCTCAGAGAATGAACACTGAAGCTTTCTTT
CASSLFPQRMNTEAFF
>.|TRBJ2-7|15|TRBV28|many
TGTGCCAGCAGTCCACCGGGACTCAACTCCTACGAGCAGTACTTC
CASSPPGLNSYEQYF
>TRBD1|TRBJ1-5|15|TRBV5-1|.
TGCGCCAGCAGCTTTGGGACAGGGGAGGGTCAGCCCCAGCATTTT
CASSFGTGEGQPQHF
>.|TRBJ2-1|10|TRBV20-1|.
TGCAGTCCACCCGTAGAGACCCAGTTCTTC
CSPPVETQFF
>.|TRBJ2-1|16|TRBV3-1|.
TGTGCCAGCAGCCAAGATACGGCAGGATGGGGGGATGAGCAGTTCTTC
CASSQDTAGWGDEQFF
>TRBD2|TRBJ2-1|13|TRBV29-1|.
TGCAGCGTTGGCGGGAGACGTTCGGCTGAGCAGTTCTTC
CSVGGRRSAEQFF
>.|TRBJ2-7|10|TRBV20-1|many
TGCAGTGCTCACGACTACGAGCAGTACTTC
CSAHDYEQYF
>.|TRBJ2-7|13|TRBV15|.
TGTGCCACCAGCAGAGAGTCGGGTTACGAGCAGTACTTC
CATSRESGYEQYF
>TRBD2|TRBJ2-3|17|TRBV2|few
TGTGCCAGCAGTGACCGCCTTCTAGCGGGAGGTCCAGATACGCAGTATTTT
CASSDRLLAGGPDTQYF
>.|TRBJ2-5|15|TRBV18|.
TGTGCCAGCTCCCCAAATCCGGGACGCGAAGAGACCCAGTACTTC
CASSPNPGREETQYF
>.|TRBJ1-1|13|TRBV20-1|.
TGCAGTGCCCCTACTTCGGGGAACACTGAAGCTTTCTTT
CSAPTSGNTEAFF
>TRBD1|TRBJ1-5|14|TRBV6-2/TRBV6-3|.
TGTGCCAGCAGGAAACAGGGGGGAGGTCAGCCCCAGCATTTT
CASRKQGGGQPQHF
>.|TRBJ1-1|14|TRBV2|few
TGTTCCAGTACCCCAGGGCTTTCGAGGACTGAAGCTTTCTTT
CSSTPGLSRTEAFF
>.|TRBJ1-1|14|TRBV20-1|few
TGCAGTGCTAGAGTCGGAACGGCAAACACTGAAGCTTTCTTT
CSARVGTANTEAFF
>TRBD1|TRBJ1-1|14|TRBV18|.
TGTGCCAGCTCACCACCGCTTGGACAGGCTGAAGCTTTCTTT
CASSPPLGQAEAFF
>.|TRBJ2-1|15|TRBV20-1|.
TGCAGTGCTAGAGATGGGTTCTGGGGATACAATGAGCAGTTCTTC
CSARDGFWGYNEQFF
>.|TRBJ2-4|15|TRBV9|many
TGTGCCAGCAGCGTAGGGGGTCTAGCCAAAAACATTCAGTACTTC
CASSVGGLAKNIQYF
>.|TRBJ2-4|13|TRBV6-1|.
TGTGCCAGCAGTGTCAGGCAGGGAGACATTCAGTACTTC
CASSVRQGDIQYF
>TRBD2|TRBJ2-3|15|TRBV7-8|few
TGTGCCAGCAGCGCAATAGCGGGGTACACAGATACGCAGTATTTT
CASSAIAGYTDTQYF
>.|TRBJ2-1|17|TRBV11-3|.
TGTGCCAGCAGCTTAGGGGGCAGCGGGACACCCTACAATGAGCAGTTCTTC
CASSLGGSGTPYNEQFF
>.|TRBJ1-2|13|TRBV20-1|few
TGCAGTGCTAGAGATCGAAGCCGCGGTGGCTACACCTTC
CSARDRSRGGYTF